The 9 T cell receptor beta chains presented below share a single source sample, sequenced in a study of shared clonotypes between healthy human individuals. Data came from immunoSEQ multiplex PCR; TCRdb stores just in-frame clones and leaves some out. Altogether fewer than 400,000 clones are present, around two thirds being singletons, with the ten largest covering approximately 10%. The specimen sequenced was memory CD4+ T cells sorted from blood. As for subset: CD45RA-negative fraction. The receptors were gathered from a young man in good health.

The genes are TRBV25-1 and TRBJ2-7; D remains ambiguous. This CDR3 is 12 amino acids long. CDR1 and CDR2 (germline): MGHDK, SYGVNS. The V end lost 5 bases, the J end lost 3 bases, and 8 bases lay between the germline ends. The CDR3 is CASSLKGYEQYF. The CDR3 bases are TGTGCCAGCAGTTTAAAGGGCTACGAGCAGTACTTC.

The rearrangement links TRBV11-2 to TRBJ1-1; no clear D. V was cut by 1 base and J by 0 bases, with 6 bases left in between. The CDR3 consists of 14 residues. Germline CDR1 SGHAT, CDR2 FQNNGV. CDR3 bases: TGTGCCAGCAGCTTAGTGGGCGTGAACACTGAAGCTTTCTTT. Its translation is CASSLVGVNTEAFF.

This clone turned up a few times. This chain uses TRBV7-2 with TRBJ2-3, with D unclear. CDR1 and CDR2 (germline): SGHTA, FQGNSA. This CDR3 is 13 amino acids long. Trimming stripped 5 bases from V and 4 bases from J, with 10 bases between. The CDR3 loop is CASSRRTADTQYF. As DNA, the CDR3 is TGTGCCAGCAGCCGCCGTACCGCAGATACGCAGTATTTT.

In this sample, this clone turned up once. This chain links TRBV29-1 with TRBJ2-1, with 7 nucleotides matching TRBD2. This CDR3 has 16 amino acids. Germline values: CDR1 SQVTM, CDR2 ANQGSEA. After removal of 1 base from V and 6 bases from J, the junction contained 12 bases not matched to a gene. As DNA, the CDR3 is TGCAGCGTTGAAGCCCGGCGGGCGGGAGTAACCAATGAGCAGTTCTTC. The encoded protein is CSVEARRAGVTNEQFF.

CDR3 sequence reads: CASRREAWETQYF. For the CDR3, the DNA is TGTGCCAGCAGGAGAGAGGCCTGGGAGACCCAGTACTTC. V is TRBV28 and J is TRBJ2-5; D is unresolved. Trimming removed 6 bases from V and 5 bases from J, with 13 bases in between. Germline V gives CDR1 MDHEN, CDR2 SYDVKM. The CDR3 spans 13 residues.

Many counts were recorded for this clone. The chain uses TRBV29-1 and TRBJ1-5, with 10 positions matching TRBD1. CDR3 length: 14 residues. Trimming cost V 5 bases and J 2 bases; bases outside gene matches: 3. The germline V gene has CDR1 SQVTM and CDR2 ANQGSEA. The CDR3 sequence: CSVRDRGGNQPQHF. CDR3 sequence (DNA): TGCAGCGTTCGGGACAGGGGAGGCAATCAGCCCCAGCATTTT.

This clone appeared once. The rearrangement links TRBV14 to TRBJ2-2, with a possible D match to TRBD2 (6 bases). V shed 1 base and J shed 4 bases, with 10 bases lying between them. There are 15 residues in the CDR3. The germline CDR1 and CDR2 sequences are SGHDN and FVKESK. CDR3 nucleotides: TGTGCCAGCAGCCAAGGTTCGGGAGTCACCGGGGAGCTGTTTTTT. It specifies CASSQGSGVTGELFF.

This clone occurred a few times. The chain joins TRBV9 to TRBJ2-6, with 11 bases identical to TRBD1. This CDR3 is 19 amino acids long. After removal of 3 bases from V and 0 bases from J, the junction contained 8 bases not matched to a gene. From germline, CDR1 is SGDLS and CDR2 YYNGEE. In DNA, the CDR3 is TGTGCCAGCAGCGCGACCGGACAGGGGGCCGTCTCTGGGGCCAACGTCCTGACTTTC. Translated: CASSATGQGAVSGANVLTF.

V and J are TRBV7-9 and TRBJ2-7; D is ambiguous. Trimming took 0 bases from V and 5 from J, leaving 8 bases between them. CDR1 SEHNR and CDR2 FQNEAQ come from the germline V gene (reference sequence). This CDR3 contains 13 residues. The CDR3 here is CASSLAPGHEQYF. As DNA, the CDR3 is TGTGCCAGCAGCTTAGCCCCTGGACACGAGCAGTACTTC.